This T cell receptor beta chain was profiled in a study of T cells in Graves' hyperthyroidism and ophthalmopathy. The CDR3 sequence is 15 residues long. In germline, CDR1 is SNHLY, CDR2 FYNNEI. V lost 5 bases and J lost 1, with 15 bases in between. RNA transcripts were the template for amplifying TCR beta CDR3 regions. Researchers ran a first-round RT-PCR on the TCR CDR3 using the HTBI primer set. TCRdb independently ran MiXCR on the multiplex PCR reads; one entry per CDR3 protein. The sample has about 840,000 distinct CDR3 sequences, roughly 40% seen once. The chain combines TRBV2 with TRBJ2-7; D may be TRBD2 (6 bases). This TCR was sampled from a man aged 18 to 29 with Graves' hyperthyroidism. The source material was blood. This CDR3 is CASSPGLGYSYEQYF. In DNA, the CDR3 is TGTGCCAGCAGTCCGGGACTTGGCTATTCCTACGAGCAGTACTTC.